These 25 T cell receptor beta chains were all obtained from the same sample, sequenced in a study of T-cell memory formation after mild COVID-19. TCRdb fed the 5' RACE reads into MiXCR, producing one record per CDR3 protein. The table lists roughly 180,000 distinct CDR3 sequences, under 20% of them singletons, with approximately 4% in the top ten. The material sequenced was PBMCs or a T cell subset sorted from them (not recorded which). The receptor source for this set is a young man who had mild COVID-19 (a few samples of this study predate the infection). Cell type and time point are not known.

The chain recombines TRBV10-3 with TRBJ2-3; TRBD1 agrees at 7 bases. Trimming cost V 4 bases and J 5 bases; bases outside gene matches: 9. The CDR3 is 15 amino acids. The germline V gene encodes CDR1 ENHRY and CDR2 SYGVKD. Here the CDR3 DNA reads TGTGCCATCAGTGGGTTGGGGACAGTCGAAGATACGCAGTATTTT. Translating it yields CAISGLGTVEDTQYF.

This clonotype was counted only a few times. The chain has TRBV10-3 and TRBJ1-1; the D gene is possibly TRBD1 (5 bases). Germline V gene sequence: CDR1 ENHRY, CDR2 SYGVKD. V gave up 7 bases and J gave up 2 bases, with 14 bases separating them. The CDR3 is 14 residues long. The CDR3 is CAITQGRTNTEAFF. For the CDR3, the DNA is TGTGCCATCACTCAGGGCAGGACCAACACTGAAGCTTTCTTT.

This clonotype was seen a single time. V and J are TRBV20-1 and TRBJ2-7; TRBD1 is a possible D gene (5 bases). Trimming took off 3 bases at V and 2 bases at J, with 8 bases between the two ends. The germline V gene encodes CDR1 DFQATT and CDR2 SNEGSKA (reference sequence). The CDR3 runs to 12 residues. The CDR3 DNA is TGCAGTGCTAGTCAGGGTCCCTACGAGCAGTACTTC. Amino acids: CSASQGPYEQYF.

This clonotype showed up just a few times. V gene TRBV7-9 combines with J gene TRBJ1-1; no definite D call. The CDR3 length is 13 residues. Germline CDR1 is SEHNR and CDR2 is FQNEAQ (reference sequence). V lost 0 bases and J lost 5, with 7 bases in between. The CDR3 sequence is CASSLAKETEAFF. CDR3 nucleotide sequence: TGTGCCAGCAGCTTAGCGAAGGAAACTGAAGCTTTCTTT.

The chain is built from TRBV15 and TRBJ2-5; TRBD2 matches at 9 bases. Unmatched junction bases numbered 11, after V lost 3 bases and J lost 3 bases. CDR3 size: 17 residues. Germline V gene sequence: CDR1 LNHNV, CDR2 YYDKDF (reference sequence). CDR3 in DNA: TGTGCCACCAGCAGGGATGCCCCGGCTAGCGGGAAAGAGACCCAGTACTTC. Protein sequence: CATSRDAPASGKETQYF. Full variable domain (remainder filled in from reference TRBV15 and TRBJ2-5): DAMVIQNPRYQVTQFGKPVTLSCSQTLNHNVMYWYQQKSSQAPKLLFHYYDKDFNNEADTPDNFQSRRPNTSFCFLDIRSPGLGDTAMYLCATSRDAPASGKETQYFGPGTRLLVL.

In the case of this clonotype: The junction departs from germline at one end; a sequencing error may be responsible. The chain carries TRBV10-3 and TRBJ1-3; 7 bases align to TRBD1. CDR3 length: 15 residues. Germline lookup yields CDR1 ENHRY and CDR2 SYGVKD. CDR3 in DNA: TGTGCCATAAGTGAATCGACAGGGACTGGAAACACCATATATTTT. Amino acids: CAISESTGTGNTIYF.

The genes are TRBV5-1 and TRBJ2-5; 10 bases line up with TRBD2. From germline, CDR1 is SGHRS and CDR2 YFSETQ. V trimming: 2 bases; J trimming: 2 bases; junction bases outside the gene matches: 6. CDR3 length: 16 residues. DNA of the CDR3: TGCGCCAGCAGCTTATGGAGCGGGGGGGGACAAGAGACCCAGTACTTC. Its translation: CASSLWSGGGQETQYF.

In its sample, this clonotype was seen a few times. This chain connects TRBV5-1 to TRBJ1-1, with D possibly TRBD1 on 6 matching bases. Germline V CDR1 and CDR2: SGHRS, YFSETQ. The CDR3 covers 15 residues. V was clipped by 4 bases and J by 6 bases, with 19 bases between them. The CDR3 nucleotides are TGCGCCAGCAGCCGACGGCAGGGGTTAGAGGCTGAAGCTTTCTTT. As protein: CASSRRQGLEAEAFF.

This clonotype was seen a handful of times. V is TRBV20-1 and J is TRBJ1-1, with D perhaps TRBD1 (6 bases). Germline CDR1 is DFQATT and CDR2 is SNEGSKA (reference sequence). The CDR3 contains 14 residues. Trimming stripped 2 bases from V and 0 bases from J, with 10 bases between. The chain's CDR3 is CSARQDSLNTEAFF. The CDR3 DNA reads as TGCAGTGCTAGACAGGACAGTCTGAACACTGAAGCTTTCTTT.

This clonotype was observed at least ten times. This chain connects TRBV24-1 to TRBJ2-1; tentatively, D is TRBD1 (6 bases). This CDR3 comprises 14 residues. Germline-derived CDR1 and CDR2 are KGHDR and SFDVKD. With 6 bases removed from V and 5 bases from J, the gap between germline ends came to 13 bases. CDR3 DNA sequence: TGTGCCACCAGTTTAGACAGGATGGACAATGAGCAGTTCTTC. Translation: CATSLDRMDNEQFF.

The sample holds many counts of this clonotype. The V gene is TRBV2, the J gene TRBJ2-7; a possible D gene is TRBD1 (5 bases). V was clipped by 6 bases and J by 10 bases, with 16 bases between them. This CDR3 contains 12 residues. From germline, CDR1 is SNHLY and CDR2 FYNNEI. For the CDR3, the DNA is TGTGCCAGCAGCCTCACCGACAGCCTCCAGTACGTC. Its protein product is CASSLTDSLQYV.

The chain is built from TRBV5-1 and TRBJ2-2; 9 nucleotides line up with TRBD2. The V segment lost 4 bases and the J segment 4 bases; nucleotides outside the gene matches: 5. CDR3 size: 15 residues. Germline loops: CDR1 SGHRS, CDR2 YFSETQ. The CDR3 coding sequence is TGCGCCAGCAGCGAGGGACTAGCAGGCACCGGGGAGCTGTTTTTT. Translated: CASSEGLAGTGELFF.

This chain uses TRBV12-3 or TRBV12-4 with TRBJ1-1; no clear D gene. The V gene lost 3 bases and the J gene lost 3 bases, with 17 bases spanning the gap. This CDR3 is 16 amino acids long. The CDR3 is CASSLHGRGGDTEAFF. The CDR3 nucleotides read TGTGCCAGCAGTTTGCACGGCCGGGGAGGAGACACTGAAGCTTTCTTT.

The V and J genes are TRBV20-1 and TRBJ1-1; D call uncertain. In germline, CDR1 is DFQATT, CDR2 SNEGSKA (reference sequence). Trimming removed 3 bases at V and 4 bases at J, with 9 bases between. The CDR3 has 12 amino acids. The CDR3 DNA is TGCAGTGCTAGTGGAGTAGGCACTGAAGCTTTCTTT. It specifies CSASGVGTEAFF.

J is TRBJ2-4 and V is TRBV5-1; TRBD2 agrees at 9 bases. Trimming took 4 bases from V and 6 from J; bases not matched to a gene: 8. Germline V lookup: CDR1 SGHRS, CDR2 YFSETQ. The CDR3 extends over 15 amino acids. CDR3 DNA: TGCGCCAGCAGCCCGACTAGCGGCCTAGTAAACATTCAGTACTTC. It codes for CASSPTSGLVNIQYF.

In its sample, this clonotype was seen a few times. V is TRBV3-1 and J is TRBJ2-5; TRBD2 is a possible D gene (6 bases). V lost 3 bases and J lost 2, with 19 bases in between. Looked up from germline, CDR1 is LGHDT and CDR2 is YNNKEL (reference sequence). CDR3 length: 17 residues. This CDR3 reads CASSHKAGSLRQETQYF. CDR3 nucleotides: TGTGCCAGCAGCCATAAGGCCGGGAGTTTAAGGCAAGAGACCCAGTACTTC.

V and J are TRBV5-1 and TRBJ2-5; 7 bases align to TRBD2. In germline, CDR1 is SGHRS, CDR2 YFSETQ. CDR3 size: 15 residues. J gave up 5 bases and V 0 bases, and 7 bases lay outside the gene matches. CDR3 sequence: CASSLEAGSRETQYF. CDR3 bases: TGCGCCAGCAGCTTGGAAGCGGGGAGCCGGGAGACCCAGTACTTC.

This clonotype was observed a handful of times. In DNA form, the CDR3 reads TGCGCCAGCAGCTTGGGGGTTATAGGGGACGAGCAGTACGTC. This encodes CASSLGVIGDEQYV. The chain is built from TRBV5-1 and TRBJ2-7; D might be TRBD1 (5 bases). This CDR3 is built from 14 residues. Germline CDR1 reads SGHRS; CDR2 reads YFSETQ. Trimming cost V 0 bases and J 5 bases, with 12 bases left between them.

V usage is TRBV6-5 and J usage is TRBJ1-2, with TRBD1 identical over 8 bases. The germline gives CDR1 MNHEY, CDR2 SVGAGI. Germline trimming cut 5 bases from V and 7 bases from J; bases unmatched to any gene: 0. The CDR3 runs to 11 residues. CDR3 amino acids: CASSTGGGYTF. CDR3 DNA: TGTGCCAGCAGTACAGGGGGTGGCTACACCTTC.

This clonotype came up a few times. CDR3 DNA sequence: TGTGCCAGCAGTTTCTCCCCGACTAGCGGGGGCTTGGATGAGCAGTTCTTC. Translating gives CASSFSPTSGGLDEQFF. The chain is built from TRBV12-3 or TRBV12-4 and TRBJ2-1, with 12 bases aligning to TRBD2. There are 17 residues in the CDR3. J was trimmed by 8 bases and V by 3 bases; bases with no gene match: 11.

This clonotype was counted between two and nine times. The chain is built from TRBV7-8 and TRBJ2-3, with 7 nucleotides matching TRBD2. This CDR3 is 13 amino acids long. Trimming removed 6 bases from V and 5 bases from J; junction bases left unmatched: 5. Germline V CDR1 and CDR2: SGHVS, FQNEAQ. Here the CDR3 DNA reads TGTGCCAGCAGGGATGGGGGGGTAGATACGCAGTATTTT. As protein: CASRDGGVDTQYF.

This clonotype was counted only a few times. The V call is TRBV4-3, the J call TRBJ1-4; D is unresolved. The V end was cut by 0 bases, the J end by 8 bases, with 13 bases between. Per the germline V gene, CDR1 is LGHNA and CDR2 is YSLEER. The CDR3 extends over 15 amino acids. CDR3 residues: CASSQDSGVREKLFF. Here the CDR3 DNA reads TGCGCCAGCAGCCAAGACTCCGGGGTACGGGAAAAACTGTTTTTT.

Details on this clonotype: Sequence at one end of the junction differs from germline and may be a read error. The chain couples TRBV3-1 to TRBJ2-3; D is unresolved. This CDR3 is built from 13 residues. Germline V gene sequence: CDR1 LGHDT, CDR2 YNNKEL (reference sequence). The CDR3 nucleotides read TGTGCCTGCAGCCAGCAGCCCACAGATACGCAGTATTTT. This codes for CACSQQPTDTQYF.

Sample share makes this clonotype medium-sized. V gene TRBV4-1 combines with J gene TRBJ1-1; 8 nucleotides align to TRBD1. Germline-derived CDR1 and CDR2 are MGHRA and YSYEKL. The CDR3 runs 14 residues. The J segment lost 7 bases and the V segment lost 2 bases, leaving 6 bases of the junction unmatched. The DNA of the CDR3 is TGCGCCAGCAGCCAACCGACAGGGGAGGATGAAGCTTTCTTT. This encodes CASSQPTGEDEAFF.

V and J are TRBV11-3 and TRBJ2-3; 8 bases fit TRBD1. V was clipped by 5 bases and J by 5 bases; unmatched bases: 6. The CDR3 is made up of 14 amino acids. CDR1 SGHNT and CDR2 YENEEA come from the germline V gene. Here the CDR3 DNA reads TGTGCCAGCAGCCGAGGACAGGGAATAGATACGCAGTATTTT. It codes for CASSRGQGIDTQYF.